Reported below is one T cell receptor beta chain. Its antigen is unknown. The data are from a study of identical twins. Findings of the study overall: Fewer insertions characterized abundant cord blood beta clonotypes, whereas memory repertoires showed none. For zero-insertion analyses, partial confounding could come from invariant MAIT and iNKT cells.

MiXCR was run by TCRdb on the 5' RACE reads, yielding one entry per CDR3 protein. The sample yields more than 400,000 distinct CDR3 sequences, roughly 15% seen once. This CDR3 comprises 13 residues. CDR1 and CDR2 from the germline V gene are DFQATT and SNEGSKA (reference sequence). V was shortened by 1 base and J by 4 bases, with 8 bases between the two germline ends. In addition, the sample was reused for a study of yellow fever vaccine responses in identical twins.

What was sequenced was CD4+ T cells sorted from blood. The sequence was obtained from a woman under 30 in good health. The gene calls are TRBV20-1 and TRBJ2-1; D might be TRBD1 (6 bases). The CDR3 DNA reads TGCAGTGCTAGAGCGGACAGATACAATGAGCAGTTCTTC. It specifies CSARADRYNEQFF.